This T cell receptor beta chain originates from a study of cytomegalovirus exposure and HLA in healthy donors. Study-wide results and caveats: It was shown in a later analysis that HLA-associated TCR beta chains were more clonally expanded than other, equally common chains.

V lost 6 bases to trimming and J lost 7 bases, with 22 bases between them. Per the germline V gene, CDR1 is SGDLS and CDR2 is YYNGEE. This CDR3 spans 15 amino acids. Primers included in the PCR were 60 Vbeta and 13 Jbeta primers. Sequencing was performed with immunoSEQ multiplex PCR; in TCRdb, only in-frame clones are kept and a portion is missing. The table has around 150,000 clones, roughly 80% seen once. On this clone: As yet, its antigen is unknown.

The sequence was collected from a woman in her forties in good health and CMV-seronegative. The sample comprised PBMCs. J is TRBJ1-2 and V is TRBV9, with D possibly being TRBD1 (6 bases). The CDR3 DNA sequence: TGTGCCAGCACCCGAACTGACACAGGGCCTGGTGGCTACACCTTC. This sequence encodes CASTRTDTGPGGYTF.